Listed below are T cell receptor beta chains from one sample, sequenced in a study of CD4 T cells in relation to SARS-CoV-2 and coronaviruses. No cognate antigen is known for these TCRs. Sequencing was performed with immunoSEQ multiplex PCR; in TCRdb, only in-frame clones are kept and a portion is missing. The table has 36,000 or so clones, 75% to 85% seen once; the top ten hold approximately 2.8%. Sequenced: memory CD4+ T cells from PBMCs, cultured in vitro. The receptors derive from an adult with COVID-19. Each CDR3 is given with its conserved first and last residue. D genes are given only for firm matches. A row's size may be missing; if present it is once, few, many or a size class.

j_call v_call cdr3_length clone_size d_call cdr3_aa cdr3_nt
TRBJ2-5 TRBV4-1 16 - - CASSQLGGKYQETQYF TGCGCCAGCAGCCAACTAGGGGGGAAGTACCAAGAGACCCAGTACTTC
TRBJ1-5 TRBV28 15 - - CASSPQFTGNQPQHF TGTGCCAGCAGTCCCCAATTCACGGGCAATCAGCCCCAGCATTTT
TRBJ2-7 TRBV13 15 - - CASSGSGPPHGEQYF TGTGCCAGCAGCGGGTCAGGGCCCCCTCATGGGGAGCAGTACTTC
TRBJ2-7 TRBV28 15 - - CASTPPGHSSYEQYF TGTGCCAGCACCCCCCCCGGACACTCTTCCTACGAGCAGTACTTC
TRBJ2-5 TRBV11-2 15 - - CASSLGLGQQETQYF TGTGCCAGCAGCTTAGGTCTAGGTCAGCAAGAGACCCAGTACTTC
TRBJ1-5 TRBV7-9 16 - - CASSLETGGGNQPQHF TGTGCCAGCAGCTTAGAGACAGGTGGGGGCAATCAGCCCCAGCATTTT
TRBJ1-2 TRBV7-9 14 - - CASSPTGRGHGYTF TGTGCCAGCAGCCCTACAGGACGGGGCCATGGCTACACCTTC
TRBJ2-2 TRBV6-5 13 - - CAARLRATGELFF TGTGCCGCCCGCCTGAGGGCCACCGGGGAGCTGTTTTTT
TRBJ2-5 TRBV27 14 - TRBD1 CASSYNRGRETQYF TGTGCCAGCAGTTACAACAGGGGGCGAGAGACCCAGTACTTC
TRBJ1-6 TRBV19 14 - TRBD1 CASRSQGAGSPLHF TGTGCCAGTCGGAGTCAGGGGGCCGGGTCACCCCTCCACTTT
TRBJ2-2 TRBV5-8 14 - - CASSLGINTGELFF TGTGCCAGCAGCTTGGGAATAAACACCGGGGAGCTGTTTTTT
TRBJ1-2 TRBV7-2 15 - - CASSLVAGSRRGYTF TGTGCCAGCAGCTTAGTCGCCGGCAGCCGGCGTGGCTACACCTTC
TRBJ2-7 TRBV18 13 few - CASSRDSTYEQYF TGTGCCAGCTCACGGGACTCCACCTACGAGCAGTACTTC
TRBJ1-5 TRBV6-6 15 - - CASSYGDNSNQPQHF TGTGCCAGCAGTTACGGAGATAATAGCAATCAGCCCCAGCATTTT
TRBJ2-7 TRBV28 15 - TRBD2 CASSFTGLANYEQYF TGTGCCAGCAGTTTTACGGGACTAGCGAACTACGAGCAGTACTTC
TRBJ2-3 TRBV28 14 - TRBD2 CASSPGTRADTQYF TGTGCCAGCAGTCCAGGGACTAGGGCAGATACGCAGTATTTT
TRBJ2-7 TRBV12-3/TRBV12-4 12 - - CASSSDSYEQYF TGTGCCAGCAGTTCTGACTCCTACGAGCAGTACTTC
TRBJ2-6 TRBV5-4 16 - TRBD2 CASSILGGAGANVLTF TGTGCCAGCAGCATCCTTGGGGGGGCTGGGGCCAACGTCCTGACTTTC
TRBJ2-1 TRBV7-9 15 - TRBD1 CASTKGQGESSEQFF TGTGCCAGCACCAAGGGACAGGGCGAGAGCAGTGAGCAGTTCTTC
TRBJ1-6 TRBV6-2/TRBV6-3 12 - - CASSYPTSPLHF TGTGCCAGCAGTTACCCCACCTCACCCCTCCACTTT